The sequence of this T cell receptor (beta chain) was determined in a study of blood T cells in healthy people across ages. It was with a sample-barcoded 5' primer and a J-beta primer mix that a second PCR of about 6 to 11 cycles was run. TCRdb independently ran MiXCR on the 5' RACE reads; one entry per CDR3 protein. Among some 710,000 distinct CDR3 sequences listed, roughly 20% were seen once. CDR1 and CDR2 from the germline V gene are DFQATT and SNEGSKA (reference sequence). Trimming cost V 0 bases and J 7 bases, with 18 bases left between them. The CDR3 sequence is 16 residues long. The clonotype originates from an older man in good health. The chain is built from TRBV20-1 and TRBJ1-4; perhaps TRBD1 as D (5 bases). Sequenced: blood. CDR3 amino acids: CSARDFLAGMGEKLFF. The CDR3 DNA is TGCAGTGCTAGAGATTTTTTGGCAGGGATGGGTGAAAAACTGTTTTTT.